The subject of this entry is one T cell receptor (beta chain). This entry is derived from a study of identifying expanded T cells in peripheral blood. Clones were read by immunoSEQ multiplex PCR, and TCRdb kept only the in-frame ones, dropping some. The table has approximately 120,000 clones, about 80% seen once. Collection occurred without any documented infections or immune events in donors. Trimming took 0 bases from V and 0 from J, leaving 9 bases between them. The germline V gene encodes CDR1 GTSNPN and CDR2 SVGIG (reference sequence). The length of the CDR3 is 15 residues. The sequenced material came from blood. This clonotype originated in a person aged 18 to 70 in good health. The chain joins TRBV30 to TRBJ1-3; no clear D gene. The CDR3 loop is CAWSVARSSGNTIYF. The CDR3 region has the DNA TGTGCCTGGAGTGTAGCACGGAGCTCTGGAAACACCATATATTTT.